This TCR beta chain was found in a study of blood T cell repertoires in COVID-19. The overall study: The analysed material was cDNA or gDNA that came from T cells, B-cell-depleted T cells, or PBMCs.

Using immunoSEQ multiplex PCR, the repertoire was profiled, and TCRdb retains in-frame clones only, with some absent. The sample holds 200,000 to 300,000 clones, approximately 87% seen once. The germline CDR1 and CDR2 sequences are MNHEY and SVGEGT. This CDR3 has 12 residues. Trimming shortened V by 6 bases and J by 7 bases, and 10 bases separated the two germline ends. Sequencing input: peripheral blood. This sequence joins TRBV6-2 or TRBV6-3 and TRBJ2-1; D call uncertain. The sequence derives from a human donor in a cohort sampled during active COVID-19. CDR3 residues: CASSLSWNEQFF. The DNA of the CDR3 is TGTGCCAGCAGCCTTAGCTGGAATGAGCAGTTCTTC.